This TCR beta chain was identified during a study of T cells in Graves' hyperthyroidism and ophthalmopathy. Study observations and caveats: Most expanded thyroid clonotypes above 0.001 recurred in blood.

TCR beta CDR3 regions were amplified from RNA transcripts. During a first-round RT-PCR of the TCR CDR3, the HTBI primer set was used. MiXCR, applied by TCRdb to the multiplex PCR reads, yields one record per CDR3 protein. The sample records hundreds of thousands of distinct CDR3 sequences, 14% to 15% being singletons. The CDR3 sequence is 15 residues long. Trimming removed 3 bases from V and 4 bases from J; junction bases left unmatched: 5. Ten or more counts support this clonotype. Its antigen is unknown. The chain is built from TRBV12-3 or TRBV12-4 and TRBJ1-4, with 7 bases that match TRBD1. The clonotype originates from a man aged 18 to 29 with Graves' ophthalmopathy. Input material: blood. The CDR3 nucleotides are TGTGCCAGCAGTTTGACGGGACAGAGTAATGAAAAACTGTTTTTT. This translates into CASSLTGQSNEKLFF.